This T cell receptor beta chain was found in a study of T cell responses to AZD1222 COVID-19 vaccine. Clones were sequenced by immunoSEQ multiplex PCR, and TCRdb holds only the in-frame ones, with some missing. The top ten hold 2.5% to 4% of the sample, which has under 85,000 clones, approximately 90% seen once. Germline CDR1 and CDR2: MNHEY and SVGAGI. Deletions cut 1 base from V and 0 bases from J, with 12 bases between. This CDR3 is 16 amino acids long. The chain employs TRBV6-5 and TRBJ1-1, with D hard to call. The source was peripheral blood, collected 28 days after the second AZD1222 dose. This sequence originates from an adult who received the AZD1222 COVID-19 vaccine. CDR3 amino acids: CASSYLVGAMNTEAFF. As DNA, the CDR3 is TGTGCCAGCAGTTACTTGGTGGGAGCAATGAACACTGAAGCTTTCTTT.